A selection of T cell receptor beta chains follows, all from one sample in a study of identical twins. TCRdb processed the 5' RACE reads anew with MiXCR; each CDR3 protein has one entry. The sample carries roughly 570,000 distinct CDR3 sequences, around a tenth recorded once. This sample was also put to use in a study of yellow fever vaccine responses in identical twins.

Sequenced input: PBMCs. The source is a woman aged 18-29 years in good health. Each CDR3 is given with its conserved first and last residue. The D gene is left open where the match is weak. Not every row has a clone size; where given, it reads once, few, many or a size class.

v_gene,d_gene,abundance,j_gene,CDR3nt,CDR3aa
TRBV20-1,TRBD2,NA,TRBJ2-7,TGCAGTGCTAGAGATGAGCTAGCGGGAGTTGACGAGCAGTACTTC,CSARDELAGVDEQYF
TRBV25-1,TRBD2,many,TRBJ2-7,TGTGCCAGCAGTGACCAGCGGGAGGCCGCTAGGGGCTACGAGCAGTACTTC,CASSDQREAARGYEQYF
TRBV24-1,TRBD2,NA,TRBJ2-3,TGTGCCACCAGCGGCCCCGGACTAGGTGTCGATACGCAGTATTTT,CATSGPGLGVDTQYF
TRBV7-6,NA,many,TRBJ2-7,TGTGCCAGCAGCGGCGGGACGGTCCAATACGAGCAGTACTTC,CASSGGTVQYEQYF
TRBV3-1,NA,many,TRBJ2-1,TGTGCCAGCAGCCTCCTAACCTACAATGAGCAGTTCTTC,CASSLLTYNEQFF
TRBV20-1,TRBD1,few,TRBJ2-7,TGCAGTGCTAGACCCGGGACAGGGCACTACGAGCAGTACTTC,CSARPGTGHYEQYF
TRBV7-2,TRBD1,many,TRBJ2-7,TGTGCCAGCAGCCCCCGGGACAGGAACTACGAGCAGTACTTC,CASSPRDRNYEQYF
TRBV6-1,NA,NA,TRBJ1-2,TGTGCCAGCATTCCCAGGGGCGTTTATGGCTACACCTTC,CASIPRGVYGYTF
TRBV6-5,NA,many,TRBJ2-5,TGTGCCAGCAGTTACTCCAGAATCCGTCAAGAGACCCAGTACTTC,CASSYSRIRQETQYF
TRBV9,NA,many,TRBJ2-7,TGTGCCAGCAGCGCCAAGACTTGGTCGGCCTACGAGCAGTACTTC,CASSAKTWSAYEQYF
TRBV7-9,NA,NA,TRBJ2-1,TGTGCCAGCAGCTTAGAACTTCGGCACTTCTCCTACAATGAGCAGTTCTTC,CASSLELRHFSYNEQFF
TRBV7-2,TRBD2,NA,TRBJ2-5,TGTGCCAGCAGCTTAGCCCTAGCGGGAGGGCCGGAGACCCAGTACTTC,CASSLALAGGPETQYF
TRBV28,NA,few,TRBJ2-3,TGTGCCAGCAGGCAAAGGACCGCCAGGGATACGCAGTATTTT,CASRQRTARDTQYF
TRBV20-1,NA,NA,TRBJ2-3,TGCAGTGCTAGAGATCGGTCACTAGCCACAGATACGCAGTATTTT,CSARDRSLATDTQYF
TRBV6-5,NA,many,TRBJ2-3,TGTGCCAGCAGTTACGGGCCTACAGGGAAACACACAGATACGCAGTATTTT,CASSYGPTGKHTDTQYF
TRBV12-3/TRBV12-4,NA,many,TRBJ2-3,TGTGCCAGCAGTTTAGTTAGGGCCGATACGCAGTATTTT,CASSLVRADTQYF
TRBV7-8,TRBD2,many,TRBJ2-3,TGTGCCAGCAGCTCCTCCTTAGCGGGGGCCGCCACAGATACGCAGTATTTT,CASSSSLAGAATDTQYF
TRBV5-1,TRBD2,NA,TRBJ2-4,TGCGCCAGCAGCTCTAGCGGGGGAGTAGCCAAAAACATTCAGTACTTC,CASSSSGGVAKNIQYF
TRBV12-3/TRBV12-4,TRBD2,many,TRBJ2-5,TGTGCCAGCAGTCCCCCGACTAGCGGGAGCCGAAGCCAGTACTTC,CASSPPTSGSRSQYF
TRBV18,NA,few,TRBJ1-3,TGTGCCAGCTCACCCGGCTCAGCCGAAGGAAACACCATATATTTT,CASSPGSAEGNTIYF
TRBV11-3,NA,few,TRBJ2-3,TGTGCCAGCAGCTTAGATAGCGCCAGCACAGATACGCAGTATTTT,CASSLDSASTDTQYF
TRBV24-1,NA,NA,TRBJ2-2,TGTGCCACCAGTGATGGGTGGTCCGGGGAGCTGTTTTTT,CATSDGWSGELFF
TRBV29-1,NA,many,TRBJ2-7,TGCAGCGTCATGGGGAGGTTGGGTTCCGGATACGAGCAGTACTTC,CSVMGRLGSGYEQYF
TRBV20-1,NA,NA,TRBJ2-5,TGCAGTGCTAGGGATTTAAGATTCCAGTACTTC,CSARDLRFQYF
TRBV28,TRBD1,few,TRBJ2-1,TGTGCCAGCAGTTGGGGGACAGACTACAATGAGCAGTTCTTC,CASSWGTDYNEQFF
TRBV20-1,TRBD2,many,TRBJ2-7,TGCAGTGCTAGAGAAACGGCTAGCGGCTACTACGAGCAGTACTTC,CSARETASGYYEQYF